The clone carrying this T cell receptor (beta chain) has ten or more counts. Its matching antigen is unknown. This entry is derived from a study of glioma-infiltrating T cells. Study-wide points: Non-neoplastic patients had below-expected tissue-blood divergence, while all gliomas exceeded expectation. Only very few CDR3 sequences appeared in both tissue and blood.

The V end lost 0 bases, the J end lost 7 bases, and 14 bases lay between the germline ends. The CDR3 has 15 amino acids. Germline values: CDR1 MNHNS, CDR2 SASEGT. TCR alpha and beta CDR3 regions were amplified from RNA using iRepertoire nested multiplex PCR. Input was 100-400 ng of tissue mRNA or PBMC total RNA. MiXCR, run by TCRdb on the multiplex PCR reads, gives a single entry per CDR3 protein. The table shows around 20,000 distinct CDR3 sequences, with approximately 23% occurring only once. Sequencing was carried out using glioma tissue, nonneoplastic brain tissue, or PBMCs (not recorded which). The V and J genes are TRBV6-1 and TRBJ2-3, with D hard to call. The TCR comes from a human donor with low-grade glioma or glioblastoma, undergoing nonglioma brain surgery, or in good health (not recorded which). CDR3 sequence: CASSEALQARNTQYF. CDR3 in DNA: TGTGCCAGCAGTGAAGCGCTTCAGGCTCGGAATACGCAGTATTTT.